This passage covers 9 T cell receptor beta chains from one sample sequenced in a study of human T cells and chemical hapten exposure. Time point of the sample: patch test 1, 2 weeks after DPC sensitization. Treatment denoted: therapeutic diphenylcyclopropenone sensitization with weekly scalp DPC. TCRdb recomputed calls from the RACE reads with MiXCR, one row per CDR3 protein. The sample has 340,000 or so distinct CDR3 sequences; approximately 6.3% are singletons. Source: whole blood, taken in connection with sensitization to the hapten diphenylcyclopropenone (DPC). These receptors were obtained from a woman aged 18-35 years with alopecia areata. Some clones in this sample may be carry-over from other donors' samples.

This clonotype showed up many times. This chain links TRBV7-9 with TRBJ1-4; a possible D gene is TRBD1 (6 bases). In germline, CDR1 is SEHNR, CDR2 FQNEAQ (reference sequence). The CDR3 covers 14 residues. V was trimmed by 4 bases and J by 8 bases, leaving 14 bases between them. This chain's CDR3 is CASSSSGTIEKLFF. CDR3 nucleotides: TGTGCCAGCAGCTCGTCCGGGACAATCGAAAAACTGTTTTTT.

The rearrangement uses TRBV29-1 and TRBJ2-2; D is unresolved. Looked up from germline, CDR1 is SQVTM and CDR2 is ANQGSEA. V was cut by 4 bases and J by 2 bases, with 5 bases left in between. The CDR3 has 12 amino acids. This CDR3 reads CSVVYNTGELFF. The CDR3 DNA reads TGCAGCGTTGTTTACAACACCGGGGAGCTGTTTTTT.

This chain connects TRBV5-1 to TRBJ2-5, with TRBD1 identical over 9 bases. V shed 5 bases, J shed 5 bases, and the junction held 7 bases outside the gene matches. CDR3 length: 14 amino acids. CDR1 is SGHRS, CDR2 YFSETQ, per germline. The CDR3 is CASRFGQGSETQYF. The CDR3 DNA is TGCGCCAGCAGGTTCGGACAGGGGTCGGAGACCCAGTACTTC.

This clonotype was recorded at least ten times. The chain recombines TRBV4-3 with TRBJ1-2; D uncertain. Trimming cost V 1 base and J 4 bases, with 10 bases left between them. Germline V lookup: CDR1 LGHNA, CDR2 YSLEER. The CDR3 extends over 14 amino acids. CDR3 residues: CASSQVGRGYGYTF. The DNA for the CDR3 is TGCGCCAGCAGCCAAGTAGGTCGAGGCTATGGCTACACCTTC.

At least ten counts were recorded for this clonotype. The genes are TRBV20-1 and TRBJ2-3, with D perhaps matching TRBD2 (6 bases). V lost 2 bases and J lost 2, with 11 bases in between. Germline values: CDR1 DFQATT, CDR2 SNEGSKA (reference sequence). The CDR3 spans 14 residues. CDR3 amino acids: CSARSPSATDTQYF. Written as DNA, the CDR3 is TGCAGTGCTAGATCCCCTAGCGCCACAGATACGCAGTATTTT.

This clonotype occurred a few times. J is TRBJ1-5 and V is TRBV18, with TRBD1 as a possible D gene (5 bases). CDR1 and CDR2 from the germline V gene are KGHSH and LQKENI. CDR3 length: 14 amino acids. The ends were cut back, 6 bases at V and 1 base at J, with 10 bases in the middle. CDR3 sequence (DNA): TGTGCCAGCTCCACCGGGACGAGCAATCAGCCCCAGCATTTT. This sequence encodes CASSTGTSNQPQHF. Combining the CDR3 with reference TRBV18 and TRBJ1-5 gives the whole variable domain NAGVMQNPRHLVRRRGQEARLRCSPMKGHSHVYWYRQLPEEGLKFMVYLQKENIIDESGMPKERFSAEFPKEGPSILRIQQVVRGDSAAYFCASSTGTSNQPQHFGDGTRLSIL.

In this sample, this clonotype turned up a few times. This chain connects TRBV20-1 to TRBJ1-2, with D possibly matching TRBD1 (5 bases). CDR1 and CDR2 (germline): DFQATT, SNEGSKA (reference sequence). The CDR3 runs 13 residues. DNA for the CDR3: TGCAGCCCACGTTGGGGGGGGAACTATGGCTACACCTTC. It codes for CSPRWGGNYGYTF.

The table lists this clonotype with many counts. This chain uses TRBV27 with TRBJ2-7, with 9 bases aligning to TRBD1. V was pared by 8 bases and J by 6 bases, with 5 bases of the junction left unmatched. CDR1 MNHEY and CDR2 SMNVEV come from the germline V gene (reference sequence). This CDR3 spans 12 amino acids. CDR3 bases: TGTGCCAGCTGGGGACAGGGTCGCGAGCAGTACTTC. This sequence encodes CASWGQGREQYF.

The chain uses TRBV6-2 or TRBV6-3 and TRBJ1-2, with a possible D match to TRBD1 (6 bases). This CDR3 is 14 amino acids long. Trimming pared 6 bases from V and 4 bases from J, leaving 15 bases between. Looked up from germline, CDR1 is MNHEY and CDR2 is SVGEGT. CDR3 DNA: TGTGCCAGCAGCCGCGAGCAGGGGCGCTATGGCTACACCTTC. As protein: CASSREQGRYGYTF.